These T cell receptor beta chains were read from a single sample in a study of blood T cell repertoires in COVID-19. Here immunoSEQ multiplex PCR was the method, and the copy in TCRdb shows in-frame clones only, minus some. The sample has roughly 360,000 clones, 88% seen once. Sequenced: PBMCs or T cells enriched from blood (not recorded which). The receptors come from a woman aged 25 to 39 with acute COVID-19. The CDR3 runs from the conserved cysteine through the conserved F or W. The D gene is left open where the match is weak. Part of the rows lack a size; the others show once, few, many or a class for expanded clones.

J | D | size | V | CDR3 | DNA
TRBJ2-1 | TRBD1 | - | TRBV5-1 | CASRPGQTYYNEQFF | TGCGCCAGCAGACCGGGACAGACCTACTACAATGAGCAGTTCTTC
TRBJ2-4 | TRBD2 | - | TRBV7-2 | CASSGNSGRLAKNIQYF | TGTGCCAGCAGCGGGAATAGCGGGCGCCTAGCCAAAAACATTCAGTACTTC
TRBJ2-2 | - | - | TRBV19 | CASSERQGGSTGELFF | TGTGCCAGTAGTGAAAGACAGGGAGGAAGTACCGGGGAGCTGTTTTTT
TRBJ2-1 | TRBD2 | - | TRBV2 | CASSERLTSGEQFF | TGTGCCAGCAGTGAACGCCTGACTAGCGGAGAGCAGTTCTTC
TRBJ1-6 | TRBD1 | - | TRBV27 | CASRVVGQGDSPLHF | TGTGCCAGCAGAGTTGTTGGACAGGGAGATTCACCCCTCCACTTT
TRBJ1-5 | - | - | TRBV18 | CASSPSGGSQPQHF | TGTGCCAGCTCACCTTCGGGGGGGAGTCAGCCCCAGCATTTT
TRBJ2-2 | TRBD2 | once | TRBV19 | CASRLATGTGELFF | TGTGCCAGCAGACTAGCTACGGGCACCGGGGAGCTGTTTTTT
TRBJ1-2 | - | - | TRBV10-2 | CASSDLRYGYTF | TGCGCCAGCAGTGACCTCAGATATGGCTACACCTTC
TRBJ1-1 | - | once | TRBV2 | CASSDGTKAFF | TGTGCCAGCAGTGACGGGACAAAAGCTTTCTTT
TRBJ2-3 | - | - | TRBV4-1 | CASSQDLPAASADTQYF | TGCGCCAGCAGCCAAGACCTACCCGCGGCGAGCGCAGATACGCAGTATTTT
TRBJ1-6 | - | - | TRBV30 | CAWRGDKNSPLHF | TGTGCCTGGAGGGGGGACAAGAATTCACCCCTCCACTTT
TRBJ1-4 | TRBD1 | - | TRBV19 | CASSMPSQGAGEKLFF | TGTGCCAGTAGTATGCCCTCCCAGGGGGCGGGTGAAAAACTGTTTTTT
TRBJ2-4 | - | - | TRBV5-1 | CASSLGGQLAKNIQYF | TGCGCCAGCAGCTTAGGAGGACAGCTAGCCAAAAACATTCAGTACTTC
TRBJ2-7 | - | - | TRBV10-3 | CAISGHYEQYF | TGTGCCATCAGTGGACATTACGAGCAGTACTTC
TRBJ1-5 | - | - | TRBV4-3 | CASSQVRGSQPQHF | TGCGCCAGCAGCCAAGTTAGGGGGAGTCAGCCCCAGCATTTT
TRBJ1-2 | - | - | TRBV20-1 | CSASTYYGYTF | TGCAGTGCTAGTACTTACTATGGCTACACCTTC
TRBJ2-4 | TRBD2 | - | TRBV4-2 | CASSQWSGVGGGSKNIQYF | TGTGCCAGCAGCCAATGGAGCGGAGTCGGGGGGGGCTCAAAAAACATTCAGTACTTC
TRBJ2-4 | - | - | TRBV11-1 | CASSLGGASKNIQYF | TGTGCCAGCAGCTTAGGCGGGGCCTCCAAAAACATTCAGTACTTC
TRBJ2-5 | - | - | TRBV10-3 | CAISDLQGPETQYF | TGTGCCATCAGTGATCTGCAGGGCCCGGAGACCCAGTACTTC
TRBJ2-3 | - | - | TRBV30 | CAWSGSTNPTDTQYF | TGTGCCTGGAGTGGTAGCACCAACCCGACAGATACGCAGTATTTT
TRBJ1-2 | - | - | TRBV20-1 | CSASLEGTYGYTF | TGCAGTGCTAGTTTGGAGGGGACCTATGGCTACACCTTC
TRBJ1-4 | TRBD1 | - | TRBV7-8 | CASSLAAGGREKLFF | TGTGCCAGCAGCTTAGCGGCAGGGGGTCGGGAAAAACTGTTTTTT
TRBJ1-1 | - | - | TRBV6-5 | CASSYSPRVSTEAFF | TGTGCCAGCAGTTACTCACCCAGGGTGAGCACTGAAGCTTTCTTT
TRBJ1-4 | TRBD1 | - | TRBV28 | CASSHGQGGSATNEKLFF | TGTGCCAGCAGTCACGGACAGGGGGGGTCGGCAACTAATGAAAAACTGTTTTTT
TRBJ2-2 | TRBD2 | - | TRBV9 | CASSFLAGGPGELFF | TGTGCCAGCAGCTTCCTAGCGGGGGGGCCCGGGGAGCTGTTTTTT
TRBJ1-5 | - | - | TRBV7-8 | CASSPTGSNQPQHF | TGTGCCAGCAGCCCTACAGGGAGCAATCAGCCCCAGCATTTT
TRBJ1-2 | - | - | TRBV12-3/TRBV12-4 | CASSLELYGYTF | TGTGCCAGCAGTTTAGAGCTCTATGGCTACACCTTC
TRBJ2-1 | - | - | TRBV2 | CASSGDSQYNEQFF | TGTGCCAGCAGTGGGGACTCACAATACAATGAGCAGTTCTTC
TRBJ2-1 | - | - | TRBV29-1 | CSVGGGVGFF | TGCAGCGTTGGAGGAGGGGTCGGGTTCTTC
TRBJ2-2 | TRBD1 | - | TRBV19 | CASRGDRADTGELFF | TGTGCCAGTAGGGGGGACAGGGCGGACACCGGGGAGCTGTTTTTT
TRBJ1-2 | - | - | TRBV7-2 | CASSFPSGYGYTF | TGTGCCAGCAGTTTTCCTTCAGGTTATGGCTACACCTTC
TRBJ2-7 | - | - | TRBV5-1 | CASSLFLRSYEQYF | TGCGCCAGCAGCTTGTTTCTCAGAAGTTACGAGCAGTACTTC
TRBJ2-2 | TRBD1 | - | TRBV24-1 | CATSDWGQGNTGELFF | TGTGCCACCAGTGACTGGGGACAGGGAAACACCGGGGAGCTGTTTTTT
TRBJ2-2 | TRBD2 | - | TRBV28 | CASTTSGSTGELFF | TGTGCCAGCACGACTAGCGGGAGCACCGGGGAGCTGTTTTTT
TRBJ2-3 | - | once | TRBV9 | CASSGADTQYF | TGTGCCAGCAGCGGCGCAGATACGCAGTATTTT
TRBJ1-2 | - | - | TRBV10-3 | CAISEATNYGYTF | TGTGCCATCAGTGAAGCCACTAACTATGGCTACACCTTC
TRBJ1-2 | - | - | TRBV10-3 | CAIRPTSANYGYTF | TGTGCCATCAGACCGACTTCGGCTAACTATGGCTACACCTTC
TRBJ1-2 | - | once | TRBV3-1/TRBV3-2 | CASSLDSNYGYTF | TGTGCCAGCAGCCTTGACAGTAACTATGGCTACACCTTC
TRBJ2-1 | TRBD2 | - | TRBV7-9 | CASSLSRAGVLYNEQFF | TGTGCCAGCAGCTTATCGCGAGCGGGGGTTTTATACAATGAGCAGTTCTTC
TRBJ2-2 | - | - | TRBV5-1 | CASSLYGGYTGELFF | TGCGCCAGCAGCTTGTACGGGGGATACACCGGGGAGCTGTTTTTT
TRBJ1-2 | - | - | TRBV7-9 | CASSTEGRSLYTF | TGTGCCAGCAGCACGGAGGGACGGTCCCTGTACACCTTC
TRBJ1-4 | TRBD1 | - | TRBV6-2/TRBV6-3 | CASSSDRALTNEKLFF | TGTGCCAGCAGCTCGGACAGGGCTTTAACTAATGAAAAACTGTTTTTT
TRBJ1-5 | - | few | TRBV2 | CASSGDNQPQHF | TGTGCCAGCAGTGGGGACAACCAGCCCCAGCATTTT
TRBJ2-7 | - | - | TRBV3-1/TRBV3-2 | CASSQVRAYEQYF | TGTGCCAGCAGCCAAGTCCGGGCCTACGAGCAGTACTTC
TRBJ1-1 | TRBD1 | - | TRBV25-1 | CASGTGGPGTEAFF | TGTGCCAGTGGGACAGGGGGGCCGGGCACTGAAGCTTTCTTT
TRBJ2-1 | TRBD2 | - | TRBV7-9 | CASSRLAAYNEQFF | TGTGCCAGCAGCCGACTAGCGGCCTACAATGAGCAGTTCTTC
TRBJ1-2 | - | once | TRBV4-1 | CASSQDQGLRGYTF | TGCGCCAGCAGCCAAGATCAGGGCTTGAGGGGCTACACCTTC
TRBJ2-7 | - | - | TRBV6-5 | CASRAQGVPGEQYF | TGTGCCAGCAGGGCACAGGGCGTACCAGGCGAGCAGTACTTC
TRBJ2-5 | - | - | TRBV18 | CASSPSRVGETQYF | TGTGCCAGCTCACCATCGAGGGTAGGGGAGACCCAGTACTTC
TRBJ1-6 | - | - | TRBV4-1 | CASSQEPTPPLHF | TGCGCCAGCAGCCAAGAACCTACGCCACCCCTCCACTTT
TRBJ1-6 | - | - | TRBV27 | CASMEGWLSPLHF | TGTGCCAGCATGGAGGGTTGGCTTTCACCCCTCCACTTT
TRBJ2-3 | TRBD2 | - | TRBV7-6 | CASSPGGITDTQYF | TGTGCCAGCAGCCCCGGGGGGATTACAGATACGCAGTATTTT
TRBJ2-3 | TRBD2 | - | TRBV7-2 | CASSAGVADTQYF | TGTGCCAGCAGTGCGGGGGTGGCAGATACGCAGTATTTT
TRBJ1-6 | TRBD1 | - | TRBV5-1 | CASSPQGQGVSSPLHF | TGCGCCAGCAGCCCGCAGGGACAGGGGGTTAGTTCACCCCTCCACTTT
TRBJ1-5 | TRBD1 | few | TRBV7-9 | CASSLGGQRNQPQHF | TGTGCCAGCAGCTTGGGGGGACAGCGCAATCAGCCCCAGCATTTT